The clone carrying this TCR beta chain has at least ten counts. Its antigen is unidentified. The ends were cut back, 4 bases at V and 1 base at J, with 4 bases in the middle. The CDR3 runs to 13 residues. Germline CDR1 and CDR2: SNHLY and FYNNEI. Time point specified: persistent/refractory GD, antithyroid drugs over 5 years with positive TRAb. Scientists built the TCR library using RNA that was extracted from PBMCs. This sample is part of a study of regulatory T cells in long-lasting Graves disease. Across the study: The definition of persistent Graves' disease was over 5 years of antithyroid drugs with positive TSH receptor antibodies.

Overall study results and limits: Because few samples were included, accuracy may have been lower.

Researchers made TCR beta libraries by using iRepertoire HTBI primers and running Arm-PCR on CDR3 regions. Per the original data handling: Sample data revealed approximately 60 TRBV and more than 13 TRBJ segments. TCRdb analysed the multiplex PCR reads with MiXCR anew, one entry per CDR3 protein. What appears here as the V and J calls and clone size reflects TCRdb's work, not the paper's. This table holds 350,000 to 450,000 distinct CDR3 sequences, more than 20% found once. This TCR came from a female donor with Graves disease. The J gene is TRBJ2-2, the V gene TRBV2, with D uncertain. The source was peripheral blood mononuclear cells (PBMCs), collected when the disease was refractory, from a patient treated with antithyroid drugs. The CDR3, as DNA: TGTGCCAGCAGTGCCTTGAACACCGGGGAGCTGTTTTTT. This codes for CASSALNTGELFF.